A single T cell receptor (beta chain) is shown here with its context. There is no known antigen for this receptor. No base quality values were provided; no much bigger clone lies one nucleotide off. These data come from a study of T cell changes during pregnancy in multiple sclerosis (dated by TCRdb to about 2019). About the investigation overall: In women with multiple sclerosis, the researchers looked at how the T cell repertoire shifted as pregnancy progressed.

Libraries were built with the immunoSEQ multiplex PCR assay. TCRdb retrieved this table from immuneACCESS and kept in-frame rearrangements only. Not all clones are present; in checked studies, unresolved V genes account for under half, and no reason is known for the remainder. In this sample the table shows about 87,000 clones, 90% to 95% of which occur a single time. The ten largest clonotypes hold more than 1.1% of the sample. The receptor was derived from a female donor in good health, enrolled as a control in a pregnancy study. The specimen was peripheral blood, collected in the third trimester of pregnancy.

CDR3 reads: CASSFGTGRFRLSGNTIYF. The DNA sequence is as follows: TGTGCCAGCAGCTTCGGTACAGGGCGGTTCAGGCTTTCTGGAAACACCATATATTTT. The V and J segments used are TRBV11-2 and TRBJ1-3; TRBD1 is a weak D gene call, 6 bases matching. V drops 3 bases and J drops 1 base, leaving 22 bases in between. The germline V gene specifies SGHAT as CDR1 and FQNNGV as CDR2. The CDR3 runs 19 residues from the cysteine to the phenylalanine. The CDR3 DNA has 57 bases and is translated from base 1.